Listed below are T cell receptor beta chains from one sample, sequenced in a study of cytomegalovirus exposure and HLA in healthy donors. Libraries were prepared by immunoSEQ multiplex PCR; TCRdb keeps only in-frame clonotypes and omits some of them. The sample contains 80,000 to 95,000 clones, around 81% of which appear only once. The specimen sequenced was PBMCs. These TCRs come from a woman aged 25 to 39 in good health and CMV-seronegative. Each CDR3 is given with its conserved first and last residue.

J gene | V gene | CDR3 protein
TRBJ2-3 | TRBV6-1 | CASSALGASPTDTQYF
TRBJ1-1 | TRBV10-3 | CAISRDRNTEAFF
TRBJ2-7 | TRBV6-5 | CASRWGLATYEQYF
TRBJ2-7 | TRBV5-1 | CASSLGVGLDGTRNTYEQYF
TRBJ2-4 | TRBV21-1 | CASSKRYKCSAKNIQYF
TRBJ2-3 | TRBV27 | CASSFTARGTDTQYF
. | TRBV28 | CASTQPGQGDYEQYF
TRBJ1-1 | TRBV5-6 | CASSLVGQGLLEAFF
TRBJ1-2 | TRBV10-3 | CAISEGASGYGYTF
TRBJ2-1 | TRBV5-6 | CASSLRLGKRNEQFF
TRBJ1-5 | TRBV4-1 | CASSQVPRGGTGQPQHF
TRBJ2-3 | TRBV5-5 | CASSLWGGLAETDTQYF
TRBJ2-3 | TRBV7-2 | CASSSSGPSTDTQYF
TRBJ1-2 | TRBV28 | CASSPLTGGGYTF
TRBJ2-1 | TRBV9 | CASSEGVLPYNEQFF
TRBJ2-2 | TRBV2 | CASSGSPLAGMVGELFF
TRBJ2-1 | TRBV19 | CASSMRLFGGRDEQFF
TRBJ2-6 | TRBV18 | CASSLTGAGANVLTF
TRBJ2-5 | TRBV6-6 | CASSYSAGDQETQYF
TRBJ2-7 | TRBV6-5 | CATKSSGSVYEQYF
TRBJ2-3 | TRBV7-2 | CASSSPRGTSGTITDTQYF
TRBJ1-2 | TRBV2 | CASTSGFHYGYTF
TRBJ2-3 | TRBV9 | CASSVSAGDTQYF
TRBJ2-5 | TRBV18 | CASSPLALAAQETQYF
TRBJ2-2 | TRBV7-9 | CASSDTNTGELFF
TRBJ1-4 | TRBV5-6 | CASSLTGKTNEKLFF
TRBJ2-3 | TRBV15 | CATSRVLAGGPDTQYF
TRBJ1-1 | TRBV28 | CASSLLGTGAFPEAFF
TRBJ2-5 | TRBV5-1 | CASSVDYLETQYF
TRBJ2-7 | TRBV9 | CASSTRTSGRLYEQYF
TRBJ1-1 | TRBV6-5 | CASREGAGNTEAFF
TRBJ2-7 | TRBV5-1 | CASSSREEARGSSYEQYF
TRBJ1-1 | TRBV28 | CASSSPTGMNTEAFF
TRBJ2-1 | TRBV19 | CASSTSGTYRSYNEQFF
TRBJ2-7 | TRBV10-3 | CAINDPTFLSYEQYF
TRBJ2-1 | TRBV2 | CASSEWDSSYNEQFF
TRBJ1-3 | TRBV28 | CASSKGGDPGNTIYF
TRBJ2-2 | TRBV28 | CASSLSGLDFNTGELFF
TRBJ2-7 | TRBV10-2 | CASSEFTGQKYF
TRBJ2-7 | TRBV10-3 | CAISETEGLYEQYF